This paragraph covers one T cell receptor (beta chain) sequence. This entry comes from a study of CD8 T cells in Susac syndrome. Germline V CDR1 and CDR2: LGHDT, YNNKEL (reference sequence). V lost 0 bases, J lost 1 base, and 14 bases lay in between. This CDR3 contains 17 residues. With random hexamers, 0.5 to 1 ug RNA was reverse transcribed. The method of amplification for TCR beta CDR3 was immunoSEQ multiplex PCR, covering 54 Vbeta and 13 Jbeta. TCRdb itself ran the immunoSEQ multiplex PCR reads through MiXCR, one entry per CDR3 protein. The sample has under 80,000 distinct CDR3 sequences; approximately 94% are singletons.

The V and J genes are TRBV3-1 and TRBJ2-3; TRBD1 is a possible D gene (6 bases). The specimen sequenced was CD8+ T cells from PBMCs. The receptor was derived from a human donor with multiple sclerosis. The CDR3 is CASSQESRTARTDTQYF. Here the CDR3 DNA reads TGTGCCAGCAGCCAAGAGTCAAGGACAGCTCGCACAGATACGCAGTATTTT.